This is a list of T cell receptor beta chains from one sample in a study of blood T cells in healthy people across ages. One entry per CDR3 protein, called by TCRdb with MiXCR from the 5' RACE reads. The top ten clones hold over 9% of a sample with roughly 1.7 million distinct CDR3 sequences, about 31% of them seen once. The sample consisted of blood. The origin of the receptors is a woman between 25 and 40 years old in good health. Each CDR3 is given with its conserved first and last residue. D genes are given only for firm matches. Expanded clones are given a class, and other clones once, few, many or no size at all.

d_call,clone_size,v_call,j_call,cdr3_nt,cdr3_aa
.,.,TRBV5-1,TRBJ2-2,TGCGCCAGCAGCTGGGCCAGCGCGAACACCGGGGAGCTGTTTTTT,CASSWASANTGELFF
TRBD1,many,TRBV6-1,TRBJ1-2,TGTGCCAGCCGGACAGGTCCTATAGATGGCTACACCTTC,CASRTGPIDGYTF
TRBD2,few,TRBV7-9,TRBJ2-7,TGTGCCAGCAGCTTAGCGACAATAGCGGGGAGCTACGAGCAGTACTTC,CASSLATIAGSYEQYF
.,.,TRBV27,TRBJ2-7,TGTGCCAGCAGTTTAATCACTGCCGGGAGCTCCTACGAGCAGTACTTC,CASSLITAGSSYEQYF
.,.,TRBV7-9,TRBJ2-3,TGTGCCAGCGTCCCTAGCACAGATACGCAGTATTTT,CASVPSTDTQYF
TRBD1,few,TRBV12-3/TRBV12-4,TRBJ1-6,TGTGCCAGCAGTTTAGCTCGGACAGGGGGATCCCCCCTCCACTTT,CASSLARTGGSPLHF
.,few,TRBV5-8,TRBJ2-7,TGTGCCAGCAGCCCATTCCGGCGACAAAACGAGCAGTACTTC,CASSPFRRQNEQYF
.,many,TRBV28,TRBJ2-6,TGTGCCAGCAGCTCCCCTTTACCTGGGGCCAACGTCCTGACTTTC,CASSSPLPGANVLTF
.,.,TRBV30,TRBJ1-1,TGTGCCTGGAGTGTTTCCAGAGCCACTGAAGCTTTCTTT,CAWSVSRATEAFF
.,many,TRBV12-3/TRBV12-4,TRBJ2-5,TGTGCCAGCAGTTCCCAACAGGGTTTCCAAGAGACCCAGTACTTC,CASSSQQGFQETQYF
.,.,TRBV4-1,TRBJ2-7,TGCGCCAGCAGCCAAGAAAACAGGGTCTACGAGCAGTACTTC,CASSQENRVYEQYF
TRBD2,.,TRBV20-1,TRBJ2-5,TGCAGTGCTAGGCATAGCGGGTACAGGCGAGAGACCCAGTACTTC,CSARHSGYRRETQYF
.,.,TRBV30,TRBJ1-1,TGTGCCTGGAGTGAGGTCACTGAAGCTTTCTTT,CAWSEVTEAFF
.,.,TRBV20-1,TRBJ2-7,TGCAGTGCTAGAGGCCAGGGGGGCTTAACCTACGAGCAGTACTTC,CSARGQGGLTYEQYF
.,.,TRBV7-2,TRBJ1-5,TGTGCCAGCAGCTTAGAAGTAGGGTTTGGTCAGCCCCAGCATTTT,CASSLEVGFGQPQHF
.,.,TRBV6-2/TRBV6-3,TRBJ1-1,TGTGCCAGCGATTGGGACCCCCGGCAGAACACTGAAGCTTTCTTT,CASDWDPRQNTEAFF
TRBD2,few,TRBV6-2/TRBV6-3,TRBJ2-5,TGTGCCAGCAGCGATCAAACCCTAAAAGACTGGTGGGGACTAGCGGAAGAGACCCAGTACTTC,CASSDQTLKDWWGLAEETQYF
.,few,TRBV7-9,TRBJ2-3,TGTGCCAACAGCTTAGCGGTTGGTAGCGGTTTAACAGATACGCAGTATTTT,CANSLAVGSGLTDTQYF
.,.,TRBV5-1,TRBJ1-3,TGCGCCAGCAGCTTGGAGCCAGGGAAGGCAAGCTCTGGAAACACCATATATTTT,CASSLEPGKASSGNTIYF
.,few,TRBV27,TRBJ2-7,TGTGCCAGCAGTTTACGACAGGAACGCTCCTACGAGCAGTACTTC,CASSLRQERSYEQYF
TRBD2,few,TRBV12-3/TRBV12-4,TRBJ2-5,TGTGCCAGCAGCCTAGGGACTAGCGGGAGCCAGACCCAGTACTTC,CASSLGTSGSQTQYF
TRBD2,few,TRBV20-1,TRBJ2-1,TGCAGTGCTAGGGGCCCCATTAGCGGGACCACCTGGGATGAGCAGTTCTTC,CSARGPISGTTWDEQFF
TRBD1,.,TRBV20-1,TRBJ2-4,TGCAGTGCTAGAGATCTGAGGGGGCAAGACAAAAACATTCAGTACTTC,CSARDLRGQDKNIQYF
.,.,TRBV6-6,TRBJ2-1,TGTGCCAGCAGTTACTCAATAGGACGCTCCTACAATGAGCAGTTCTTC,CASSYSIGRSYNEQFF